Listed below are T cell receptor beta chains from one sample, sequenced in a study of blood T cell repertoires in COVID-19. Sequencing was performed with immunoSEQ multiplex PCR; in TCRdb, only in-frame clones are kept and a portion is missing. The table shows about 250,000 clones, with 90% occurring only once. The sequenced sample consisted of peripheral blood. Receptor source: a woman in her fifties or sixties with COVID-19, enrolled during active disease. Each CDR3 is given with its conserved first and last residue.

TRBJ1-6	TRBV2	CASREKSYNSPLHF
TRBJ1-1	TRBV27	CASSSPPLEAFF
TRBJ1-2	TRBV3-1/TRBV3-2	CASSPTGDYGYTF
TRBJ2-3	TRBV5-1	CASSLGVGTSPISTDTQYF
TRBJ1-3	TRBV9	CASQTGVTGNTIYF
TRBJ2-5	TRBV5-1	CASSYGRGAQETQYF
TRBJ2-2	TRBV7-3	CASSRVGHGSYTGELFF
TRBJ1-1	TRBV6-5	CASGREPNTEAFF
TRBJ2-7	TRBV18	CASSQLREYEQYF
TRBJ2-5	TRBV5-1	CASSLLGVLRGGETQYF
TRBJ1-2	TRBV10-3	CAISESSSGSNYGYTF
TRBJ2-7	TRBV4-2	CASSQEDSGGAYEQYF
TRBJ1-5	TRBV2	CASSVAGTGNQPQHF
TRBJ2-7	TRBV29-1	CSVRDSFYEQYF
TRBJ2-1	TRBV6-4	CASSRGNEQFF
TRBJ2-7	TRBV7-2	CASSPRGAGYEQYF
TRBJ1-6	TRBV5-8	CASSLDRSKITLHF
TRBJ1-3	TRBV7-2	CASSFRGHPRGNTIYF
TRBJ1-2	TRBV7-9	CASSLVGVGVGANYGYTF
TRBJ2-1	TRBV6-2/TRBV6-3	CASSWVRTGLRNEQFF
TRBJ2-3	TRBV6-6	CASRPGTGFSSTDTQYF
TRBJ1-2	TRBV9	CASSVGGRNYGYTF
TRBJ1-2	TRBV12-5	CASGLMDRAYNYGYTF
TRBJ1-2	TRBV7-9	CASSMGTGVSYGYTF
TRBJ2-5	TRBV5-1	CASSPRGETQYF
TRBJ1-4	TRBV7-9	CASSAWTATNEKLFF
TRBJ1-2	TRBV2	CASSELRTAYGYTF
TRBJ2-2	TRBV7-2	CASSPLAGVSNTGELFF
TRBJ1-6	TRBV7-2	CASSLDPVSYNSPLHF
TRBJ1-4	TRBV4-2	CASSQVTTTNEKLFF
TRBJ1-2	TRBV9	CASSKTGDRPHRYDGYTF
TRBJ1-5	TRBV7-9	CASSSAGTNQPQHF
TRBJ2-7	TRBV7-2	CASSLGGDGPEQYF
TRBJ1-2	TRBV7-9	CASSFAFDRGSYTF
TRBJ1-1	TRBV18	CASSPRTGVGTEAFF
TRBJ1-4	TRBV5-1	CASSHGQGTNEKLFF
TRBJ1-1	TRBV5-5	CASSLVVHRNTEAFF
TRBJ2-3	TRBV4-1	CASSQGTGTDTQYF
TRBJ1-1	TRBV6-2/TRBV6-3	CASSSQGAHTEAFF
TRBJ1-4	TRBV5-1	CASKLSGGTGEKLFF
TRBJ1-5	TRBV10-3	CAISASTGGAGQPQHF
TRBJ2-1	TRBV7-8	CASSLTIASGNEQFF
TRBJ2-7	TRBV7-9	CASSFRDRGYEQYF
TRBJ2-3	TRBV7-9	CASSPWDRGFTLTTDTQYF
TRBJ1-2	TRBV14	CASRPGGNYGYTF
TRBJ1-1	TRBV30	CALTETAIMNTEAFF